A selection of T cell receptor beta chains follows, all from one sample in a study of blood T cell repertoires in COVID-19. TCRdb's table, derived via immunoSEQ multiplex PCR, lists solely in-frame clones and lacks some. The sample comprises about 270,000 clones, approximately 90% of which are singletons, and approximately 3% rests with the top ten. The sample consisted of PBMCs or T cells enriched from blood (not recorded which). The receptors shown here come from a woman aged 45 to 65 who had recovered from COVID-19. CDR3s include the opening cysteine and the closing phenylalanine or tryptophan.

CDR3,J,V
CASSGTEDSGTSSYNEQFF,TRBJ2-1,TRBV7-2
CASSPIGAVGEKLFF,TRBJ1-4,TRBV4-2
CASSIQGGSTYEQYF,TRBJ2-7,TRBV19
CASSARDRVTEAFF,TRBJ1-1,TRBV28
CASSGGVPDTQYF,TRBJ2-3,TRBV11-2
CASSQGDRGGYTF,TRBJ1-2,TRBV3-1/TRBV3-2
CASSITLGTSGRYEQYF,TRBJ2-7,TRBV19
CASSYAQGSQPQHF,TRBJ1-5,TRBV5-6
CASSLVTRSSNQPQHF,TRBJ1-5,TRBV7-2
CASSVEGGLSTDTQYF,TRBJ2-3,TRBV9
CASSAADTRLETQYF,TRBJ2-5,TRBV18